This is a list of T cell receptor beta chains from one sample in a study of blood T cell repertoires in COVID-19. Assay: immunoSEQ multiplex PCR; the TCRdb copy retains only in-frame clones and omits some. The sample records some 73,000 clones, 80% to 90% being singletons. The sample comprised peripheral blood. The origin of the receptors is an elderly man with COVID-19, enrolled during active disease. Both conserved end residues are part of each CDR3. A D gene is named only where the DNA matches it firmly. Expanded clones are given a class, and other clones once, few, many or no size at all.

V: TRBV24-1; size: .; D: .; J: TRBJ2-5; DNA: TGTGCCACCAGCCTACAGGGGGGGGAGACCCAGTACTTC; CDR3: CATSLQGGETQYF
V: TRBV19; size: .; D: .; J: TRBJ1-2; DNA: TGTGCCAGTAGTATACAGGACATTGAGGGGACTGTGTATGGCTACACCTTC; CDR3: CASSIQDIEGTVYGYTF
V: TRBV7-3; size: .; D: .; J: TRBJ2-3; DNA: TGTGCCAGCAGCTTACTAGTGGGTCCCACAGATACGCAGTATTTT; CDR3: CASSLLVGPTDTQYF
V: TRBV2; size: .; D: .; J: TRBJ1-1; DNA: TGTGCCAACTCAGTAAGGGGGAACACTGAAGCTTTCTTT; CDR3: CANSVRGNTEAFF
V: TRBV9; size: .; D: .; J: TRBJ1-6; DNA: TGTGCCAGCAGCGCCGACAGTAATTCACCCCTCCACTTT; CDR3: CASSADSNSPLHF
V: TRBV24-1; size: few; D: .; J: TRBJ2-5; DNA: TGTGCCACCAGTGCCTCGGGTGGTCCGACGGAGACCCAGTACTTC; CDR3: CATSASGGPTETQYF
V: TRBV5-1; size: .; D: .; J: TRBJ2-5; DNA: TGCGCCAGCCATTTTCTGACAGGTTTACAAGAGACCCAGTACTTC; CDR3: CASHFLTGLQETQYF
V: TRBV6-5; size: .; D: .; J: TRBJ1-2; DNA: TGTGCCAGCAGCGTTACAGGGACCTATGGCTACACCTTC; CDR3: CASSVTGTYGYTF
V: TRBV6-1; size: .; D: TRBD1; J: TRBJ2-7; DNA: TGTGCCAGCAGTGCAGCAGGGACAGGGGGCGGCTACGAGCAGTACTTC; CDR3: CASSAAGTGGGYEQYF
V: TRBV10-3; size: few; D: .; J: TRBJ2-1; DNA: TGTGCCACCACCCGATCTAGGCACAATGAGCAGTTCTTC; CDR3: CATTRSRHNEQFF
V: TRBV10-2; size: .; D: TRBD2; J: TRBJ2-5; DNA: TGCGCCAGCAGTGGTGGGCGGGGGGGCATGAGGGAGACCCAGTACTTC; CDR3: CASSGGRGGMRETQYF
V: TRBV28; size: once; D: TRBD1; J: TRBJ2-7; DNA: TGTGCCAGCAGTAGGGACAGGGGCTCCTACGAGCAGTACTTC; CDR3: CASSRDRGSYEQYF
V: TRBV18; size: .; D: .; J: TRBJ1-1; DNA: TGTGCCAGCTCACGCATGACAGATTCAAACACTGAAGCTTTCTTT; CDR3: CASSRMTDSNTEAFF
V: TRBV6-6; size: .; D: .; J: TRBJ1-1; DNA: TGTGCCAGCAGCTATTATCGAGACTCCAATTTT; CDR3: CASSYYRDSNF
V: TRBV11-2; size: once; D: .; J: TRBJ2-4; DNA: TGTGCCAGCAGCTTATCCTCAGGGGCCTTCAAAAACATTCAGTACTTC; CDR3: CASSLSSGAFKNIQYF
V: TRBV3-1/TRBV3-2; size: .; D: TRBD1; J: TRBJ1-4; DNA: TGTGCCAGCAGCCAAGGGCAGGGGGGTGAAAAACTGTTTTTT; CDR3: CASSQGQGGEKLFF
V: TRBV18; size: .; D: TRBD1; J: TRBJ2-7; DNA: TGTGCCAGCTCACCCCAGGGACAGGGAACGGGCTACGAGCAGTACTTC; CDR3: CASSPQGQGTGYEQYF